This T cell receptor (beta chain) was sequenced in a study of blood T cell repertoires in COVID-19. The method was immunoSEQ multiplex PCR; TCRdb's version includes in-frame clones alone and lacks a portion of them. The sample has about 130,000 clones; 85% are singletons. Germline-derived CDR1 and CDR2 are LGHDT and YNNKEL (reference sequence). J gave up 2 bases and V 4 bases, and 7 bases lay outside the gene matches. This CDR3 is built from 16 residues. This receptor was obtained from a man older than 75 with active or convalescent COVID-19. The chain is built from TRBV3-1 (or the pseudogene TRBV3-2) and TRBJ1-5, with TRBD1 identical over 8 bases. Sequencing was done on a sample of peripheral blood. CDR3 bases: TGTGCCAGCAGCCCCGGGACAGGCGATGGCAATCAGCCCCAGCATTTT. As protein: CASSPGTGDGNQPQHF.